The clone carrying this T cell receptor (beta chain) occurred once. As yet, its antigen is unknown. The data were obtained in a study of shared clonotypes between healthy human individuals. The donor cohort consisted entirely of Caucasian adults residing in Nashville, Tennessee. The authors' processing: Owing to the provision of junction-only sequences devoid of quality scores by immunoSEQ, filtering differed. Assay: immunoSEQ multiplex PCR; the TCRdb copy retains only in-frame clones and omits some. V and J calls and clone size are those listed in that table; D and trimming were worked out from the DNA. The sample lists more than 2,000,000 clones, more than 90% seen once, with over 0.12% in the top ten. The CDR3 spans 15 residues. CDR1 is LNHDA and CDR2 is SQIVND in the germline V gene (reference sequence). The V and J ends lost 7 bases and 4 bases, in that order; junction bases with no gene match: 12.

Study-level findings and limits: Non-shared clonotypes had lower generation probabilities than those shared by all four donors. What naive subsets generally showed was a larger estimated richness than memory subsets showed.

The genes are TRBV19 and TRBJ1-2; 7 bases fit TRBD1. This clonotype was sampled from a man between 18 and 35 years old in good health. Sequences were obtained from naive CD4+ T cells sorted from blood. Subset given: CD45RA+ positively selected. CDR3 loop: CASIARGRTGYGYTF. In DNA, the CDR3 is TGTGCCAGTATCGCCAGGGGGAGGACAGGCTATGGCTACACCTTC.